The 2 T cell receptor beta chains reported below all come from one sample, sequenced in a study of shared clonotypes between healthy human individuals. Libraries were prepared by immunoSEQ multiplex PCR; TCRdb keeps only in-frame clonotypes and omits some of them. The sample includes some 89,000 clones, roughly two thirds of them seen just once. Sequences were obtained from memory CD8+ T cells sorted from blood. Subset specified: CD45RO+ cells pooled with CCR7-negative TemRA cells. These receptors were collected from a young man in good health.

The J gene is TRBJ2-1, the V gene TRBV7-3; 9 nucleotides match TRBD2. The CDR3 runs 15 residues. The ends lost 5 bases at V and 7 bases at J; junction bases unmatched: 9. Germline V CDR1 and CDR2: SGHTA, FQGTGA. The CDR3 protein is CASSLRLAERNEQFF. The CDR3 DNA follows: TGTGCCAGCAGCCTAAGACTAGCGGAACGTAATGAGCAGTTCTTC.

The chain uses TRBV21-1 and TRBJ2-1; the table's D call, TRBD2, was not checked against the DNA. TRBV21-1 is annotated as a pseudogene. This CDR3 has 17 residues. In DNA, the CDR3 is TGTGCCAGCAGCAAAGGGTACACTAGCGGGAGATCCAATGAGCAGTTCTTC. Its translation is CASSKGYTSGRSNEQFF.